Below are 11 T cell receptor beta chains sequenced from a single sample in a study of blood T cell repertoires in COVID-19. Only in-frame clones appear in the TCRdb table, and some are missing; sequencing was by immunoSEQ multiplex PCR. The table shows roughly 97,000 clones, with around three quarters occurring only once. Source material: peripheral blood. These TCRs come from a man in his sixties or seventies with acute or convalescent COVID-19.

This clone is a singleton in its sample. The chain is built from TRBV6-1 and TRBJ1-5; D gene unclear. CDR1 is MNHNS, CDR2 SASEGT, per germline. Trimming removed 0 bases from V and 3 bases from J, with 9 bases in between. The CDR3 covers 15 residues. Here the CDR3 DNA reads TGTGCCAGCAGTGAAGCGCGCGGGGTCAATCAGCCCCAGCATTTT. Its protein product is CASSEARGVNQPQHF.

This clone was picked up one time. The rearrangement joins TRBV7-3 to TRBJ1-2; D remains ambiguous. CDR1 and CDR2 from the germline V gene are SGHTA and FQGTGA. V lost 1 base and J lost 2, with 5 bases in between. The CDR3 extends over 13 amino acids. Written as DNA, the CDR3 is TGTGCCAGCAGCTTAAACGGGAACTATGGCTACACCTTC. It is translated as CASSLNGNYGYTF.

The V and J genes are TRBV6-5 and TRBJ1-2; D gene ambiguous. Germline V gives CDR1 MNHEY, CDR2 SVGAGI. Trimming removed 4 bases from V and 8 bases from J, with 14 bases in between. The CDR3 sequence is 13 residues long. The chain's CDR3 is CASSSSHRDGYTF. The DNA of the CDR3 is TGTGCCAGCAGTTCATCACACAGAGACGGCTACACCTTC.

CDR3 in amino acids: CASSSRDRVPNEQFF. The DNA for the CDR3 is TGTGCCAGCAGCTCCCGGGACAGGGTCCCCAATGAGCAGTTCTTC. The rearrangement uses TRBV7-9 and TRBJ2-1; 9 nucleotides line up with TRBD1. V lost 4 bases and J lost 6; bases outside the gene matches: 7. CDR1 and CDR2 from the germline V gene are SEHNR and FQNEAQ (reference sequence). CDR3 length equals 15 residues. Filled out from reference TRBV7-9 and TRBJ2-1, the complete variable domain reads DTGVSQNPRHKITKRGQNVTFRCDPISEHNRLYWYRQTLGQGPEFLTYFQNEAQLEKSRLLSDRFSAERPKGSFSTLEIQRTEQGDSAMYLCASSSRDRVPNEQFFGPGTRLTVL.

The table lists this clone with a count of one. The chain's CDR3 is CASSFGRGETQYF. The CDR3 DNA reads as TGTGCCAGCAGCTTTGGACGGGGAGAGACCCAGTACTTC. V gene TRBV7-3 combines with J gene TRBJ2-5; D perhaps matches TRBD2 (5 bases). CDR1 is SGHTA, CDR2 FQGTGA, per germline. V lost 3 bases to trimming and J lost 4 bases, with 9 bases between them. This CDR3 is 13 amino acids long.

This chain joins TRBV2 and TRBJ2-5; 11 positions agree with TRBD2. There are 16 residues in the CDR3. CDR1 and CDR2 (germline): SNHLY, FYNNEI. The V and J ends lost 3 bases and 7 bases, in that order; junction bases with no gene match: 10. The CDR3 sequence: CASSDGGSGRAGTQYF. In DNA, the CDR3 is TGTGCCAGCAGTGATGGGGGTAGCGGGAGGGCTGGGACCCAGTACTTC.

The rearrangement uses TRBV5-4 and TRBJ2-7; 10 bases fit TRBD1. The ends lost 4 bases at V and 1 base at J; junction bases unmatched: 5. Germline V gives CDR1 SGHNT, CDR2 YYREEE (reference sequence). CDR3 length: 15 amino acids. In DNA form, the CDR3 reads TGTGCCAGCAGCCTGGGACAGGGGTCTTCCTACGAGCAGTACGTC. Amino acid sequence: CASSLGQGSSYEQYV.

The chain joins TRBV19 to TRBJ2-6; TRBD1 matches 8 bases. Germline CDR1 is LNHDA and CDR2 is SQIVND (reference sequence). The V gene end was trimmed by 3 bases and the J gene end by 0 bases; junction bases not matched to a gene: 7. CDR3 length equals 18 residues. The CDR3 region is CASSISGGALSGANVLTF. The CDR3 coding sequence is TGTGCCAGTAGTATCTCAGGGGGCGCCCTCTCTGGGGCCAACGTCCTGACTTTC.

V usage is TRBV4-2 and J usage is TRBJ2-7, with D possibly being TRBD1 (6 bases). CDR1 is LGHNA, CDR2 YNFKEQ, per germline. Trimming took 0 bases from V and 7 from J, leaving 10 bases between them. The CDR3 length is 13 residues. Here the CDR3 reads CASSQEQGGEQYF. As DNA, the CDR3 is TGTGCCAGCAGCCAAGAACAAGGGGGAGAGCAGTACTTC.

This sequence joins TRBV4-1 and TRBJ2-1, with D perhaps TRBD2 (5 bases). The V end lost 1 base, the J end lost 3 bases, and 10 bases lay between the germline ends. Germline-derived CDR1 and CDR2 are MGHRA and YSYEKL. The CDR3 runs to 15 residues. This chain's CDR3 is CASSQGERNYNEQFF. The CDR3 DNA reads as TGCGCCAGCAGCCAAGGAGAGCGGAACTACAATGAGCAGTTCTTC.

The V gene is TRBV6-6, the J gene TRBJ1-5; D remains unclear. V was cut by 7 bases and J by 2 bases, with 9 bases left in between. The CDR3 is 13 amino acids. Per the germline V gene, CDR1 is MNHNY and CDR2 is SVGAGI (reference sequence). CDR3 protein: CASTYVGNQPQHF. CDR3 sequence (DNA): TGTGCCAGCACCTACGTGGGCAATCAGCCCCAGCATTTT.